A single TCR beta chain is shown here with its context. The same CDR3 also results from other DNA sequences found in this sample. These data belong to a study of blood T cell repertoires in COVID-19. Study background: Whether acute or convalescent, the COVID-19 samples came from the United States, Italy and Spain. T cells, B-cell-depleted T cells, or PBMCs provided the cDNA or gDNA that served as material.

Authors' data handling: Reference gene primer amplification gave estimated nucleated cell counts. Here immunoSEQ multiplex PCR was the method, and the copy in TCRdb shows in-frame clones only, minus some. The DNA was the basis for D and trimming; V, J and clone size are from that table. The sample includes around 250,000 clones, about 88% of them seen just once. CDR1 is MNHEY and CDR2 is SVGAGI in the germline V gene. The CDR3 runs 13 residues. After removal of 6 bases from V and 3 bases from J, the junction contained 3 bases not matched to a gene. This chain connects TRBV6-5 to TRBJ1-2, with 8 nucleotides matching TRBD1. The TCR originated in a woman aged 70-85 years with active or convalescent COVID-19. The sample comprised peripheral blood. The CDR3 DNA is TGTGCCAGCAGCCTGACAGGGGACTATGGCTACACCTTC. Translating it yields CASSLTGDYGYTF.